The table lists the clone carrying this T cell receptor (beta chain) with many counts. Antigen unknown. The data were taken from a study of Graves' ophthalmopathy and Graves' hyperthyroidism. Study in general: The authors collected peripheral blood at initial diagnosis, before any treatment. Study findings and constraints: Among expanded thyroid clonotypes above 0.001 frequency, most also occurred in blood.

Absence of ophthalmopathy within 18 months of follow-up defined stable hyperthyroidism. The PBMCs were taken from 10 ml of fresh peripheral blood. RNA transcripts served as template for amplifying TCR beta CDR3 sequences. An opening RT-PCR round employed HTBI primers and preceded a second-round multiplex PCR. TCRdb re-derived calls from the multiplex PCR reads in MiXCR, one entry per CDR3 protein. The sample shows about 380,000 distinct CDR3 sequences, approximately 15% of them seen only once. V lost 3 bases, J lost 3 bases, and 11 bases lay in between. CDR1 is SNHLY and CDR2 is FYNNEI in the germline V gene. The CDR3 runs 14 residues.

Input material: peripheral blood. The chain links TRBV2 to TRBJ2-5; maybe TRBD1 (6 bases). This clonotype originated in a woman aged 18-29 years with stable Graves' hyperthyroidism. For the CDR3, the DNA is TGTGCCAGCAGTGACAGGCAGGGGAAAGAGACCCAGTACTTC. This codes for CASSDRQGKETQYF.